The clone carrying this T cell receptor beta chain was observed many times. There were TCR beta CDR3 regions amplified from RNA transcripts. The HTBI primer set drove a first-round RT-PCR of the TCR CDR3. TCRdb called the multiplex PCR reads again in MiXCR, with one record for every CDR3 protein. The table lists about 250,000 distinct CDR3 sequences, 13% to 15% of them singletons, with under 35% in the top ten. This sample is part of a study of T cells in Graves' hyperthyroidism and ophthalmopathy. The overall study: Initial diagnosis, before any treatment, was when peripheral blood was collected.

This sample holds PBMCs from under 11 ml fresh peripheral blood. The V gene's germline CDR1 is GTSNPN and CDR2 SVGIG (reference sequence). With 8 bases clipped from V and 4 bases from J, the junction kept 10 bases outside the gene matches. This CDR3 has 13 amino acids. This clonotype was obtained from a woman aged 45-65 years with Graves' hyperthyroidism that later progressed to Graves' ophthalmopathy. The chain links TRBV30 to TRBJ1-2; 7 bases line up with TRBD1. Material: blood. DNA of the CDR3: TGTGCCCAAGCCAAGACAGGGAGCTATGGCTACACCTTC. Amino acid sequence: CAQAKTGSYGYTF.